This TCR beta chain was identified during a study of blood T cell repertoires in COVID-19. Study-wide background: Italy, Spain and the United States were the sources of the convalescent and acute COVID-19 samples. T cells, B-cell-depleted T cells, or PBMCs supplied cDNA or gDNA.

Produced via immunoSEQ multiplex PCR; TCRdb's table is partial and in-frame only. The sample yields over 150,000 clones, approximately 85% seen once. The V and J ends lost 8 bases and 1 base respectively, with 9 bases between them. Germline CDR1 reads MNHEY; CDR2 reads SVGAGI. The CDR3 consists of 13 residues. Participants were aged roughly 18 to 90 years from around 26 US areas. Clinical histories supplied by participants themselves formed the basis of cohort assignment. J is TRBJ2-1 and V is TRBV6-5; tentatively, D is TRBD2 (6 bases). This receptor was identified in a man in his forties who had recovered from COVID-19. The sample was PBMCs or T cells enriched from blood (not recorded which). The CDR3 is CASRRESYNEQFF. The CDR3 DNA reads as TGTGCCAGCCGGCGGGAATCCTACAATGAGCAGTTCTTC.